Presented here are 8 T cell receptor beta chains from one specimen sequenced in a study of beta chain features in type 1 diabetes. Expressed TCRB transcripts got sequenced, as all isolated RNA was reverse transcribed. Using immunoSEQ multiplex PCR, the repertoire was profiled, and TCRdb retains in-frame clones only, with some absent. The sample shows about 290,000 clones, about 8.5% of them seen only once. Sample: central memory CD4+ T cells from blood. The receptor source for this set is a woman between 18 and 30 years old in good health.

V is TRBV6-5 and J is TRBJ2-5; the match to TRBD2 covers 7 bases. The CDR3 has 15 amino acids. J was trimmed by 3 bases and V by 3 bases; bases with no gene match: 7. Germline CDR1 reads MNHEY; CDR2 reads SVGAGI. The CDR3 is CASSYRVAGKETQYF. The CDR3 region has the DNA TGTGCCAGCAGTTATCGGGTAGCGGGCAAAGAGACCCAGTACTTC.

The chain combines TRBV27 with TRBJ2-1, with 7 bases identical to TRBD2. The CDR3 is 14 amino acids. Germline trimming cut 7 bases from V and 3 bases from J; bases unmatched to any gene: 6. Germline-derived CDR1 and CDR2 are MNHEY and SMNVEV (reference sequence). The DNA of the CDR3 is TGTGCCAGCAAGCTAGCGGAGGACTACAATGAGCAGTTCTTC. Its protein is CASKLAEDYNEQFF.

This clone has just a few counts. CDR3 nucleotides: TGCAGTGCTAGAATCGGTCCAGCTTTCTTT. Its protein is CSARIGPAFF. This chain links TRBV20-1 with TRBJ1-1, with D unresolved. This CDR3 spans 10 amino acids. Germline V gene lookup returns CDR1 DFQATT and CDR2 SNEGSKA (reference sequence). V lost 2 bases and J lost 10, with 8 bases in between.

This clone has ten or more counts. The chain joins TRBV7-3 to TRBJ2-1, with 11 positions matching TRBD2. The CDR3 contains 17 residues. The germline CDR1 and CDR2 sequences are SGHTA and FQGTGA. V lost 0 bases to trimming and J lost 6 bases; unmatched junction nucleotides: 7. CDR3 DNA sequence: TGTGCCAGCAGCTTAACCCCTAGTAGCGGGAGGGGCAATGAGCAGTTCTTC. This encodes CASSLTPSSGRGNEQFF.

V gene TRBV28 combines with J gene TRBJ1-2; D is ambiguous. V gave up 6 bases and J gave up 3 bases, with 11 bases separating them. This CDR3 is 13 amino acids long. Germline CDR1 MDHEN, CDR2 SYDVKM. The CDR3 loop reads CASSPTRDYGYTF. CDR3 sequence (DNA): TGTGCCAGCAGCCCTACACGGGACTATGGCTACACCTTC.

The chain couples TRBV7-3 to TRBJ2-3, with TRBD1 matching over 8 bases. Germline V gene sequence: CDR1 SGHTA, CDR2 FQGTGA. The CDR3 consists of 13 residues. The trim removed 5 bases at V and 6 bases at J, leaving 4 bases unmatched. Here the CDR3 reads CASSRDRPDTQYF. In DNA, the CDR3 is TGTGCCAGCAGCCGGGACAGGCCCGATACGCAGTATTTT.

In this sample, this clone turned up many times. The V gene is TRBV10-3, the J gene TRBJ2-7, with 10 positions matching TRBD2. Trimming cost V 3 bases and J 6 bases; bases outside gene matches: 8. Per germline, CDR1 ENHRY and CDR2 SYGVKD. This CDR3 comprises 15 residues. As DNA, the CDR3 is TGTGCCATCAGTGATTACCCCAGCGGGAGGGGCGAGCAGTACTTC. Protein: CAISDYPSGRGEQYF.

The chain combines TRBV5-1 with TRBJ2-2; 12 nucleotides agree with TRBD2. With 3 bases clipped from V and 4 bases from J, the junction kept 10 bases outside the gene matches. Germline V gives CDR1 SGHRS, CDR2 YFSETQ. The CDR3 has 18 amino acids. The CDR3 nucleotides are TGCGCCAGCAGCTCCCGATCCCCGGGACTAGCGGGCACCGGGGAGCTGTTTTTT. This sequence encodes CASSSRSPGLAGTGELFF.